The sequence of this TCR beta chain was determined in a study of shared clonotypes between healthy human individuals. The table came from immunoSEQ multiplex PCR; TCRdb's copy has only in-frame clones and leaves some out. Altogether some 1,100,000 clones are present, around 78% being singletons, with the ten largest covering approximately 0.52%. Study results and caveats: Despite large depth, rarefaction showed incomplete sorted-subset sequencing.

Turning to this clone: Its antigen is as yet unknown.

Trimming removed 6 bases at V and 3 bases at J, with 12 bases between. Germline V lookup: CDR1 MNHEY, CDR2 SVGAGI. The length of the CDR3 is 15 residues. Sequencing used memory CD4+ T cells from PBMCs. Subset: CD45RA-negative fraction. The source is a man younger than 35 in good health. Some clones in this sample may be carry-over from other donors' samples. V usage is TRBV6-5 and J usage is TRBJ2-6; possible D gene TRBD1, 5 bases. This chain's CDR3 is CASRIQGSGANVLTF. The CDR3 coding sequence is TGTGCCAGCAGGATTCAGGGAAGTGGGGCCAACGTCCTGACTTTC.